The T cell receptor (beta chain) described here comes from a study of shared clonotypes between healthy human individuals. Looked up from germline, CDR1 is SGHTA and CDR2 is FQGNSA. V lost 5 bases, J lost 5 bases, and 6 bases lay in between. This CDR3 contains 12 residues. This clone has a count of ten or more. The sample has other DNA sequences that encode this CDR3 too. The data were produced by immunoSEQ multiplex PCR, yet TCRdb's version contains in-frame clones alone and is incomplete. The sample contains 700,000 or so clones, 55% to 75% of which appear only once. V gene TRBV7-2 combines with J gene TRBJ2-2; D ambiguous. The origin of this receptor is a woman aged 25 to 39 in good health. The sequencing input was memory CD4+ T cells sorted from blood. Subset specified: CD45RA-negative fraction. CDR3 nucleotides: TGTGCCAGCAGCCGATATACCGGGGAGCTGTTTTTT. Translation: CASSRYTGELFF.